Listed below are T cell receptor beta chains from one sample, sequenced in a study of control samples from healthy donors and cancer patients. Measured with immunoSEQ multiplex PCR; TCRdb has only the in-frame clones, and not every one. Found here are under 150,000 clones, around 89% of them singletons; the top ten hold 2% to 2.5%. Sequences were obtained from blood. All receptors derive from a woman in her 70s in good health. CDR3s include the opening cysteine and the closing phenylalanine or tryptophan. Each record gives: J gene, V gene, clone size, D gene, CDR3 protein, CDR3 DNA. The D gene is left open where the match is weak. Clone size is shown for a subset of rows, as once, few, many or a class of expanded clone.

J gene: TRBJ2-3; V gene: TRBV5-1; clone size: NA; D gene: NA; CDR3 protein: CASSASGIGTDTQYF; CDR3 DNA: TGCGCCAGCAGCGCTTCAGGGATAGGAACAGATACGCAGTATTTT
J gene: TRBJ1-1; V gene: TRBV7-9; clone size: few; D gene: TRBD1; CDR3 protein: CASRQTGADTEAFF; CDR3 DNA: TGTGCCAGCAGACAGACAGGGGCGGACACTGAAGCTTTCTTT
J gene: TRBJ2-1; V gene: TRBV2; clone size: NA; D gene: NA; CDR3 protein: CASSVRGGTYNEQFF; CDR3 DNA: TGTGCCAGCAGTGTGAGAGGGGGGACTTACAATGAGCAGTTCTTC
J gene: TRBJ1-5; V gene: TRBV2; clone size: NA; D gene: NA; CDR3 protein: CASRGAPGNQPQHF; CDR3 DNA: TGTGCCAGCAGGGGGGCTCCGGGTAATCAGCCCCAGCATTTT
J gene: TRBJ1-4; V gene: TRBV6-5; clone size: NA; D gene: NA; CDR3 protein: CASSYSGDATNEKLFF; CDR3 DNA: TGTGCCAGCAGTTACTCAGGGGACGCAACTAATGAAAAACTGTTTTTT
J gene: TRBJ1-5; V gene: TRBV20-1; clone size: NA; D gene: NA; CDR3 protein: CSASTGGNQPQHF; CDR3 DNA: TGCAGTGCTAGTACGGGTGGCAATCAGCCCCAGCATTTT
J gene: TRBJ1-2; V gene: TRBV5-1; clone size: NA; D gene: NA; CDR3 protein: CASSLAGGYYGYTF; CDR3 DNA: TGCGCCAGCAGCTTGGCCGGGGGGTACTATGGCTACACCTTC
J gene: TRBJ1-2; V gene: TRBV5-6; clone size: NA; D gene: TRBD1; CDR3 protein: CASRFDFRTGVPSYGYTF; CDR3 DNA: TGTGCCAGCAGGTTTGATTTTAGGACAGGGGTCCCTAGCTATGGCTACACCTTC
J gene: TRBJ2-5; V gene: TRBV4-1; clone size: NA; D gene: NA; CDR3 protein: CASSQDLTAQETQYF; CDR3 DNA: TGCGCCAGCAGCCAAGACTTGACAGCGCAAGAGACCCAGTACTTC
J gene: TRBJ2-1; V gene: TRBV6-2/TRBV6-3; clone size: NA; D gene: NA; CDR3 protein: CASSQKKGLPSYNEQFF; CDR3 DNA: TGTGCCAGCAGCCAAAAAAAGGGGCTACCCTCCTACAATGAGCAGTTCTTC
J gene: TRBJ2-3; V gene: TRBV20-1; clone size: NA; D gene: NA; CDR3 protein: CSVPRTDTQYF; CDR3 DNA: TGCAGTGTTCCCCGCACAGATACGCAGTATTTT
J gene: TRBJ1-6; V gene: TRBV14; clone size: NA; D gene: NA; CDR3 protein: CASSQERGWHSPLHF; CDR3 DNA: TGTGCCAGCAGCCAAGAACGGGGGTGGCATTCACCCCTCCACTTT
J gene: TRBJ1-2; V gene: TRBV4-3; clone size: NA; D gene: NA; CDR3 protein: CASSQDLRQNLYGYTF; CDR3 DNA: TGCGCCAGCAGCCAAGATTTAAGGCAGAACCTCTATGGCTACACCTTC
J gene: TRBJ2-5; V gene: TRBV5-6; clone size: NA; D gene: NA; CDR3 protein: CASSLQGPSGETQYF; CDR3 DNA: TGTGCCAGCAGCTTGCAAGGGCCGAGCGGAGAGACCCAGTACTTC
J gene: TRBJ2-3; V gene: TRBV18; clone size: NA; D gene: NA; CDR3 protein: CASSPSSDTQYF; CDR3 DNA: TGTGCCAGCTCACCTTCATCAGATACGCAGTATTTT
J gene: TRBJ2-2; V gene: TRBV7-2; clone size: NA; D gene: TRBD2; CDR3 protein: CASSLGASGGFFTGELFF; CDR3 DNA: TGTGCCAGCAGCTTAGGGGCTAGCGGGGGTTTCTTTACCGGGGAGCTGTTTTTT
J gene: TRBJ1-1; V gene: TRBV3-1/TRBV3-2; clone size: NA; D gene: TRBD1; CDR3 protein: CASSQGGQGALEAFF; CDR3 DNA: TGTGCCAGCAGCCAAGGTGGACAGGGGGCATTGGAAGCTTTCTTT
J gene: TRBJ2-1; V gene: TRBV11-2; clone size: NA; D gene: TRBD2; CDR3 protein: CASSPSGAGGIAEQFF; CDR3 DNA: TGTGCCAGCAGCCCCAGTGGGGCGGGGGGAATCGCTGAGCAGTTCTTC
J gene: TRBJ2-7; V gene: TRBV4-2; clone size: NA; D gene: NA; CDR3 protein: CASSQDAGSATYEQYF; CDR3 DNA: TGTGCCAGCAGCCAAGACGCCGGAAGCGCTACCTACGAGCAGTACTTC
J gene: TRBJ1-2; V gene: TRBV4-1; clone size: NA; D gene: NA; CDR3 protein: CASSQDHDYGYTF; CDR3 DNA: TGCGCCAGCAGCCAAGACCACGACTATGGCTACACCTTC
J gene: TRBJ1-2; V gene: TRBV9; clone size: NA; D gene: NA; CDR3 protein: CASSVDRGVGSGYTF; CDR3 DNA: TGTGCCAGCAGCGTAGATCGAGGGGTGGGTAGTGGCTACACCTTC
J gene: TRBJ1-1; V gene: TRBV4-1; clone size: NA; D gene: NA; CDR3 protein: CASRLSTGNTEAFF; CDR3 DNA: TGCGCCAGCAGGCTATCGACAGGGAACACTGAAGCTTTCTTT
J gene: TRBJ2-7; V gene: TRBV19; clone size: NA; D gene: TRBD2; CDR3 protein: CASSSRALAGPYEQYF; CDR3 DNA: TGTGCCAGTAGTTCCCGGGCATTAGCGGGACCCTACGAGCAGTACTTC
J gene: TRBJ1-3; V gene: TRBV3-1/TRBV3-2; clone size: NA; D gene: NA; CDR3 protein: CASSQDYDSGNTIYF; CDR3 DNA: TGTGCCAGCAGCCAAGACTACGACTCTGGAAACACCATATATTTT
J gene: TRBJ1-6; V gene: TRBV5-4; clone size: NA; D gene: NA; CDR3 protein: CASSLGQGASPLHF; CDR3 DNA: TGTGCCAGCAGCTTGGGGCAGGGAGCCTCACCCCTCCACTTT
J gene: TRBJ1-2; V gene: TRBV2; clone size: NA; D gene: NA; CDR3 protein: CASPPREKTPYGYTF; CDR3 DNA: TGTGCCAGCCCCCCCAGGGAAAAGACCCCGTATGGCTACACCTTC
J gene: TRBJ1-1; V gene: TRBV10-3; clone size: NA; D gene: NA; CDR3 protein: CAIRTDGSPNTEAFF; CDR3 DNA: TGTGCCATCAGAACGGACGGTTCCCCAAACACTGAAGCTTTCTTT
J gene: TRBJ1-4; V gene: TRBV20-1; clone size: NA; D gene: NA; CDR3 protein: CSASGEEKLFF; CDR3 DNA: TGCAGTGCTAGCGGGGAGGAAAAACTGTTTTTT
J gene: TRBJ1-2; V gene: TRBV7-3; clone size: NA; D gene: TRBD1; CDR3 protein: CASSLRGQGAYGGYTF; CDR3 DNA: TGTGCCAGCAGCTTAAGGGGACAGGGGGCGTACGGGGGCTACACCTTC
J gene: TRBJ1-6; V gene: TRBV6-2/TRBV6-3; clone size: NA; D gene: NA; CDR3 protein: CASSSNSPLHF; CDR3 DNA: TGTGCCAGCAGTTCGAATTCACCCCTCCACTTT
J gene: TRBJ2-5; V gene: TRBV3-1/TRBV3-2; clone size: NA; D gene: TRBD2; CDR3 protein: CASSQPGLAGQETQYF; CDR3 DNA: TGTGCCAGCAGCCAACCGGGACTAGCGGGCCAAGAGACCCAGTACTTC
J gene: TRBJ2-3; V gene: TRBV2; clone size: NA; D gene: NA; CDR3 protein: CASSSQLRNTQYF; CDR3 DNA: TGTGCCAGCAGTTCCCAACTAAGGAATACGCAGTATTTT
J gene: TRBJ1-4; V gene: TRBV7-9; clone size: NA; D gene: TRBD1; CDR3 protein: CASSLQGQGPNEKLFF; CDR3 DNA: TGTGCCAGCAGCTTACAGGGACAGGGGCCCAATGAAAAACTGTTTTTT
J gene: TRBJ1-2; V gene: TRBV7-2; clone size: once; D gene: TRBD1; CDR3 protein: CASSSDRGGWNGYTF; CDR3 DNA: TGTGCCAGCAGCTCGGACAGGGGAGGTTGGAATGGCTACACCTTC
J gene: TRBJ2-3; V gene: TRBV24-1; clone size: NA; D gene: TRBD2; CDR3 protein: CATSDAKRGFTDTQYF; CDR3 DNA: TGTGCCACCAGTGATGCTAAGCGGGGGTTCACAGATACGCAGTATTTT
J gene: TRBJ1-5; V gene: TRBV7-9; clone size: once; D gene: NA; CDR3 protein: CASSLGSGVSNQPQHF; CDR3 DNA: TGTGCCAGCAGCTTAGGTAGCGGGGTTAGCAATCAGCCCCAGCATTTT
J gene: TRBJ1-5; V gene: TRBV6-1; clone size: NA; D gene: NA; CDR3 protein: CASSERNQPQHF; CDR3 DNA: TGTGCCAGCAGTGAAAGGAATCAGCCCCAGCATTTT
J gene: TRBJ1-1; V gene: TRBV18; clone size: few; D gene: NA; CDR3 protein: CASSPSLTTEAFF; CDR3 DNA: TGTGCCAGCTCACCCTCCTTGACCACTGAAGCTTTCTTT
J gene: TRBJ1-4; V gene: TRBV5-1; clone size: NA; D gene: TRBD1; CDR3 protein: CASSSTGGIFLNEKLFF; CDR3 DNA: TGCGCCAGCAGCTCGACAGGGGGGATCTTTCTCAATGAAAAACTGTTTTTT
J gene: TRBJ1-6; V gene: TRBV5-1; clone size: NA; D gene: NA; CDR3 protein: CASSLDGGNNSPLHF; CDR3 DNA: TGCGCCAGCAGCTTGGACGGGGGAAATAATTCACCCCTCCACTTT
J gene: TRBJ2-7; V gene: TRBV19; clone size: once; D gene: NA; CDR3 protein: CASSTRTLPSYEQYF; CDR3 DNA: TGTGCCAGTAGTACCCGGACACTTCCCTCCTACGAGCAGTACTTC
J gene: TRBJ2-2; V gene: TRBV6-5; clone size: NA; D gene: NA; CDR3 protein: CASSYSRTGELFF; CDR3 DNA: TGTGCCAGCAGTTACTCGAGGACCGGGGAGCTGTTTTTT